Given below is one T cell receptor beta chain in context. Its antigen is still unknown. Noted time point: week 35, safety follow-up. Every single dose of the vaccine, 300 ug of mutant IDH1 20-mer peptide, came with topical imiquimod. This sample stems from a study of a mutant IDH1 vaccine in newly diagnosed glioma. Study information: Mean patient age was about 44 years; approximately 62% were male and around 38% female.

Here immunoSEQ multiplex PCR was the method, and the copy in TCRdb shows in-frame clones only, minus some. The top ten clones hold 9.5% to 15% of a sample with over 65,000 clones, around 82% of them seen once. Deletions cut 2 bases from V and 6 bases from J, with 14 bases between. Germline V gives CDR1 LNHDA, CDR2 SQIVND (reference sequence). The CDR3 extends over 15 amino acids. This chain uses TRBV19 with TRBJ1-5; possible D gene TRBD1, 5 bases. The material sequenced was PBMCs, taken from a glioma patient whose treatment included an IDH1 peptide vaccine. The TCR was taken from a man between 18 and 29 years old with glioma. The CDR3 nucleotides read TGTGCCAGTAGTATATGGGAGGTAGGGGCTCAGCCCCAGCATTTT. Amino acid sequence: CASSIWEVGAQPQHF.